These 19 T cell receptor beta chains were all obtained from the same sample, sequenced in a study of technical replicates of blood from several donors. TCRdb's copy holds only in-frame clones and misses some; the assay was immunoSEQ multiplex PCR. The sample has around 60,000 clones; 80% to 90% are singletons. The sequenced sample consisted of PBMCs. The receptors were gathered from a human donor in good health. Some clones in this sample may be carry-over from other donors' samples.

The chain recombines TRBV19 with TRBJ2-2; the match to TRBD1 covers 7 bases. In germline, CDR1 is LNHDA, CDR2 SQIVND (reference sequence). The CDR3 has 14 residues. Trimming took 4 bases from V and 3 from J; bases not matched to a gene: 2. The CDR3 DNA follows: TGTGCCAGTAGTAGACAGGGAGACACCGGGGAGCTGTTTTTT. Its translation is CASSRQGDTGELFF. The variable domain in full, with the rest retrieved from reference TRBV19 and TRBJ2-2, is DGGITQSPKYLFRKEGQNVTLSCEQNLNHDAMYWYRQDPGQGLRLIYYSQIVNDFQKGDIAEGYSVSREKKESFPLTVTSAQKNPTAFYLCASSRQGDTGELFFGEGSRLTVL.

This clone came up a few times. V is TRBV6-6 and J is TRBJ2-3; D is ambiguous. Looked up from germline, CDR1 is MNHNY and CDR2 is SVGAGI (reference sequence). The CDR3 totals 13 residues. V was pared by 6 bases and J by 1 base, with 8 bases between. The CDR3 bases are TGTGCCAGCAGGGGCACCCGCACAGATACGCAGTATTTT. Residues: CASRGTRTDTQYF.

CDR3 nucleotide sequence: TGTGCCAGCAGCTTAGGAGTGTCTGGGGCCAACGTCCTGACTTTC. The encoded protein is CASSLGVSGANVLTF. The chain joins TRBV7-6 to TRBJ2-6; D is unclear. The CDR3 extends over 15 amino acids. Looked up from germline, CDR1 is SGHVS and CDR2 is FNYEAQ. V gave up 1 base and J gave up 1 base, with 5 bases separating them.

This chain uses TRBV4-2 with TRBJ2-6; 7 bases are shared with TRBD2. Germline CDR1 is LGHNA and CDR2 is YNFKEQ. The CDR3 runs 17 residues. Trimming removed 3 bases from V and 0 bases from J; junction bases left unmatched: 5. The CDR3 is CASSHPRGGSGANVLTF. The CDR3 bases are TGTGCCAGCAGCCACCCGCGCGGGGGCTCTGGGGCCAACGTCCTGACTTTC.

This chain links TRBV7-9 with TRBJ2-5, with TRBD2 matching 11 bases. The CDR3 is 14 residues long. CDR1 is SEHNR and CDR2 is FQNEAQ in the germline V gene (reference sequence). V trimming: 3 bases; J trimming: 7 bases; junction bases outside the gene matches: 4. This chain's CDR3 is CASSFITSGGTQYF. DNA of the CDR3: TGTGCCAGCAGCTTCATCACTAGCGGGGGGACCCAGTACTTC.

The rearrangement uses TRBV11-2 and TRBJ1-4, with 9 positions matching TRBD1. CDR3 length: 15 residues. Germline V lookup: CDR1 SGHAT, CDR2 FQNNGV. Losses at the gene ends were 5 bases for V and 8 bases for J; bases not matched to a gene: 9. In nucleotides, the CDR3 is TGTGCCAGCAGCCCCAAGGGACAGGGTAACGAAAAACTGTTTTTT. Its translation is CASSPKGQGNEKLFF.

The rearrangement links TRBV7-3 to TRBJ1-2; 9 bases map to TRBD1. Germline values: CDR1 SGHTA, CDR2 FQGTGA. The junction had 6 bases not matched to a gene; V was cut back by 5 bases and J by 2 bases. The CDR3 totals 15 residues. CDR3 in DNA: TGTGCCAGCAGCAAAGGGGGACAGGGAAACTATGGCTACACCTTC. This encodes CASSKGGQGNYGYTF.

This sequence joins TRBV7-3 and TRBJ2-7, with 10 bases fitting TRBD2. Unmatched junction bases numbered 14, after V lost 6 bases and J lost 6 bases. CDR3 size: 16 residues. Germline CDR1 SGHTA, CDR2 FQGTGA. CDR3 nucleotides: TGTGCCAGCAGTCCCGACTTGAGCGGGGGGGCTACCGAGCAGTACTTC. As protein: CASSPDLSGGATEQYF.

This chain links TRBV6-1 with TRBJ1-6, with D possibly TRBD1 on 5 matching bases. CDR3 size: 19 residues. V was pared by 1 base and J by 2 bases, with 18 bases between. Per germline, CDR1 MNHNS and CDR2 SASEGT. CDR3: CASSEDITGLRPYNSPLHF. The CDR3 region has the DNA TGTGCCAGCAGTGAAGATATTACAGGTTTACGGCCCTATAATTCACCCCTCCACTTT.

The CDR3 nucleotides are TGTGCCAGCAGTAACGGACAGTGGACTGAAGCTTTCTTT. Translated, it gives CASSNGQWTEAFF. The V and J genes are TRBV6-1 and TRBJ1-1, with a possible D match to TRBD1 (6 bases). Between the trimmed V and J ends, which lost 5 bases and 5 bases, there was a span of 12 bases. CDR3 length: 13 amino acids. The germline CDR1 and CDR2 sequences are MNHNS and SASEGT.

The J gene is TRBJ2-5, the V gene TRBV7-2, with D unresolved. The V and J ends lost 4 bases and 4 bases respectively, with 4 bases between them. In germline, CDR1 is SGHTA, CDR2 FQGNSA. CDR3 length equals 11 residues. The CDR3 DNA follows: TGTGCCAGCAGCTCAGGAGAGACCCAGTACTTC. Translating gives CASSSGETQYF. Together with reference TRBV7-2 and TRBJ2-5, the CDR3 gives the full variable domain: GAGVSQSPSNKVTEKGKDVELRCDPISGHTALYWYRQSLGQGLEFLIYFQGNSAPDKSGLPSDRFSAERTGGSVSTLTIQRTQQEDSAVYLCASSSGETQYFGPGTRLLVL.

The table lists this clone with a few counts. V usage is TRBV18 and J usage is TRBJ2-1; 11 bases align to TRBD2. V lost 0 bases and J lost 5; bases outside the gene matches: 3. The CDR3 extends over 16 amino acids. CDR1 and CDR2 (germline): KGHSH, LQKENI. The DNA for the CDR3 is TGTGCCAGCTCACCACCCTTAGCGGGAGGGGACAATGAGCAGTTCTTC. Its protein product is CASSPPLAGGDNEQFF.

The chain carries TRBV7-6 and TRBJ2-3, with 13 bases identical to TRBD2. The CDR3 has 16 amino acids. CDR1 is SGHVS, CDR2 FNYEAQ, per germline. The junction had 4 bases not matched to a gene; V was cut back by 5 bases and J by 2 bases. For the CDR3, the DNA is TGTGCCAGCAGCACTACTAGCGGGAGGGACACAGATACGCAGTATTTT. The encoded protein is CASSTTSGRDTDTQYF. Looking up the rest from reference TRBV7-6 and TRBJ2-3 gives the full variable domain: GAGVSQSPRYKVTKRGQDVALRCDPISGHVSLYWYRQALGQGPEFLTYFNYEAQQDKSGLPNDRFSAERPEGSISTLTIQRTEQRDSAMYRCASSTTSGRDTDTQYFGPGTRLTVL.

This CDR3 is CASNPTGAADTQYF. Here the CDR3 DNA reads TGTGCCAGCAACCCCACAGGGGCGGCAGATACGCAGTATTTT. The chain couples TRBV9 to TRBJ2-3, with TRBD1 matching over 7 bases. Trimming took 6 bases from V and 4 from J; bases not matched to a gene: 8. The CDR3 contains 14 residues. The germline V gene has CDR1 SGDLS and CDR2 YYNGEE.

This chain connects TRBV11-3 to TRBJ2-3; 10 nucleotides line up with TRBD1. The CDR3 has 16 residues. Looked up from germline, CDR1 is SGHNT and CDR2 is YENEEA. V trimming: 1 base; J trimming: 5 bases; junction bases outside the gene matches: 6. Written as DNA, the CDR3 is TGTGCCAGCAGCTTAGCTGGGACAGGGGTACGAGATACGCAGTATTTT. Translating gives CASSLAGTGVRDTQYF.

This rearrangement joins TRBV7-3 to TRBJ1-2, with 8 bases that match TRBD1. Germline CDR1 is SGHTA and CDR2 is FQGTGA. V lost 5 bases to trimming and J lost 0 bases; unmatched junction nucleotides: 5. The CDR3 is made up of 15 amino acids. CDR3 in DNA: TGTGCCAGCAGCCCCCAGGGGGCGGCTAACTATGGCTACACCTTC. Translation gives CASSPQGAANYGYTF.

This chain uses TRBV12-5 with TRBJ2-7; 11 nucleotides agree with TRBD2. CDR3 length: 15 amino acids. With 0 bases clipped from V and 6 bases from J, the junction kept 4 bases outside the gene matches. Germline V lookup: CDR1 LGHNT, CDR2 FRNRAP. CDR3 coding DNA: TGTGCTAGTGGTTTGGTGCTAGCGGGAGGCGGCGAGCAGTACTTC. It is translated as CASGLVLAGGGEQYF.

The chain joins TRBV6-5 to TRBJ2-1; no reliable D call. Germline V gene data show CDR1 as MNHEY and CDR2 as SVGAGI. The CDR3 covers 14 residues. The V end lost 2 bases, the J end lost 6 bases, and 11 bases lay between the germline ends. CDR3 DNA sequence: TGTGCCAGCAGTTACGAGCTAGGTCTCAATGAGCAGTTCTTC. It encodes CASSYELGLNEQFF.

The rearrangement links TRBV7-9 to TRBJ1-3, with D unclear. Trimming cost V 2 bases and J 5 bases, with 10 bases left between them. The CDR3 is made up of 14 amino acids. In germline, CDR1 is SEHNR, CDR2 FQNEAQ (reference sequence). CDR3 nucleotide sequence: TGTGCCAGCAGCTTACCAGGTCTTAGAAACACCATATATTTT. It translates to CASSLPGLRNTIYF.